These T cell receptor beta chains were read from a single sample in a study of shared clonotypes between healthy human individuals. The table came from immunoSEQ multiplex PCR; TCRdb's copy has only in-frame clones and leaves some out. The sample consists of around 2,000,000 clones, roughly 96% of them appearing once. Source material: naive CD4+ T cells sorted from blood. Receptors originate from a young man in good health. The CDR3 runs from the conserved cysteine through the conserved F or W. A D gene is named only where the DNA matches it firmly. Not all rows give a size; the values are once, few, many and, for expanded clones, a class.

V gene,D gene,J gene,clone size,CDR3 protein,CDR3 DNA
TRBV2,-,TRBJ2-2,-,CASSPQGPGELFF,TGTGCCAGCAGCCCACAGGGCCCCGGGGAGCTGTTTTTT
TRBV7-2,TRBD1,TRBJ1-4,-,CASRLRDRLWGNEKLFF,TGTGCCAGCAGGCTACGGGACAGGTTGTGGGGTAATGAAAAACTGTTTTTT
TRBV29-1,-,TRBJ1-1,-,CSAEEAFF,TGCAGCGCCGAAGAAGCTTTCTTT
TRBV9,TRBD1,TRBJ1-1,-,CASSPALQGVTEAFF,TGTGCCAGCAGCCCCGCACTCCAGGGGGTGACTGAAGCTTTCTTT
TRBV10-3,TRBD1,TRBJ1-6,-,CAIGGTGTNSPLHF,TGTGCCATCGGAGGGACAGGGACCAATTCACCCCTCCACTTT
TRBV30,TRBD2,TRBJ2-5,-,CAWDSGRLETQYF,TGTGCCTGGGATAGCGGGAGGCTTGAGACCCAGTACTTC
TRBV15,-,TRBJ2-1,-,CATSRDRVRAIEQFF,TGTGCCACCAGCAGAGATCGTGTCAGAGCGATTGAGCAGTTCTTC
TRBV6-1,-,TRBJ2-2,-,CASSGQPNTGELFF,TGTGCCAGCAGTGGACAGCCGAACACCGGGGAGCTGTTTTTT
TRBV6-5,-,TRBJ2-3,-,CASSPRVGADTQYF,TGTGCCAGCAGCCCAAGGGTCGGGGCAGATACGCAGTATTTT
TRBV10-2,TRBD1,TRBJ1-6,-,CASSAADRVGYSPLHF,TGCGCCAGCAGTGCAGCCGACAGGGTGGGTTATTCACCCCTCCACTTT
TRBV7-3,TRBD2,TRBJ2-3,once,CASSPVAGVSTDTQYF,TGTGCCAGCAGCCCAGTAGCGGGGGTTAGCACAGATACGCAGTATTTT
TRBV4-1,TRBD1,TRBJ2-7,-,CASSLSGTGGDEQYF,TGCGCCAGCAGCCTTTCCGGGACAGGGGGGGACGAGCAGTACTTC
TRBV27,TRBD2,TRBJ2-7,-,CASSLKWEGTYEQYF,TGTGCCAGCAGTTTAAAGTGGGAGGGAACCTACGAGCAGTACTTC
TRBV11-2,-,TRBJ1-2,-,CASSLGSHYGYTF,TGTGCCAGCAGCTTAGGCAGCCACTATGGCTACACCTTC
TRBV5-1,-,TRBJ1-3,-,CASSLGGGSGNTIYF,TGCGCCAGCAGCTTGGGGGGAGGATCTGGAAACACCATATATTTT
TRBV11-2,-,TRBJ2-7,-,CASSVSSGYEQYF,TGTGCCAGCAGCGTTAGTAGCGGATACGAGCAGTACTTC
TRBV6-1,-,TRBJ2-3,-,CASSAVLGSTDTQYF,TGTGCCAGCAGTGCTGTTTTAGGGAGCACAGATACGCAGTATTTT
TRBV5-6,-,TRBJ2-1,-,CASSLQHTYNEQFF,TGTGCCAGCAGCTTGCAGCATACCTACAATGAGCAGTTCTTC
TRBV10-1,-,TRBJ2-3,-,CASSESGRGDTQYF,TGCGCCAGCAGTGAGTCGGGACGGGGCGACACGCAGTATTTT
TRBV18,TRBD1,TRBJ1-5,-,CASSPPGTGNQPQHF,TGTGCCAGCTCACCACCAGGGACAGGAAATCAGCCCCAGCATTTT
TRBV5-1,-,TRBJ1-4,once,CASSPSQYMDEKLFF,TGCGCCAGCAGCCCCAGCCAATACATGGATGAAAAACTGTTTTTT
TRBV6-5,-,TRBJ2-7,-,CASSYSRPSYEQYF,TGTGCCAGCAGTTACTCTCGCCCCAGTTACGAGCAGTACTTC
TRBV2,-,TRBJ2-1,-,CASSEGSGVEQFF,TGTGCCAGCAGTGAAGGTAGCGGAGTCGAGCAGTTCTTC
TRBV5-1,TRBD1,TRBJ2-5,-,CASSPGQEQETQYF,TGCGCCAGCAGCCCGGGACAGGAACAAGAGACCCAGTACTTC
TRBV29-1,-,TRBJ2-2,-,CSVDRGWTGELFF,TGCAGCGTTGATCGGGGATGGACCGGGGAGCTGTTTTTT
TRBV19,-,TRBJ1-6,few,CASSITHLNSPLHF,TGTGCCAGTAGTATTACACATCTTAATTCACCCCTCCACTTT
TRBV7-9,TRBD2,TRBJ2-7,-,CASRIPGLAGQNSYEQYF,TGTGCCAGCAGAATTCCGGGACTAGCGGGGCAAAACTCCTACGAGCAGTACTTC
TRBV14,-,TRBJ1-1,-,CASSQGANLNTEAFF,TGTGCCAGCAGCCAAGGGGCGAACCTGAACACTGAAGCTTTCTTT
TRBV6-5,-,TRBJ2-2,-,CASRGRLNTGELFF,TGCGCCAGCAGGGGCAGATTGAACACCGGGGAGCTGTTTTTT
TRBV7-2,-,TRBJ2-2,-,CASRGTAGELFF,TGTGCCAGCCGAGGGACCGCCGGGGAGCTGTTTTTT
TRBV6-5,TRBD2,TRBJ2-5,-,CASSTGLAGTETQYF,TGTGCCAGCAGTACGGGACTAGCGGGAACAGAGACCCAGTACTTC
TRBV28,-,TRBJ1-5,once,CASSYGGVNQPQHF,TGTGCCAGCAGTTATGGCGGGGTGAACCAGCCCCAGCATTTT
TRBV7-9,TRBD2,TRBJ2-7,-,CASSQSGGSSYEQYF,TGTGCCAGCAGCCAGAGCGGGGGAAGCTCCTACGAGCAGTACTTC
TRBV4-1,TRBD1,TRBJ2-1,once,CASSQDRELSEQFF,TGCGCCAGCAGCCAGGACAGGGAGTTAAGTGAGCAGTTCTTC
TRBV5-6,TRBD2,TRBJ2-5,-,CASSLPSGGQETQYF,TGTGCCAGCAGCTTGCCTAGCGGGGGTCAAGAGACCCAGTACTTC